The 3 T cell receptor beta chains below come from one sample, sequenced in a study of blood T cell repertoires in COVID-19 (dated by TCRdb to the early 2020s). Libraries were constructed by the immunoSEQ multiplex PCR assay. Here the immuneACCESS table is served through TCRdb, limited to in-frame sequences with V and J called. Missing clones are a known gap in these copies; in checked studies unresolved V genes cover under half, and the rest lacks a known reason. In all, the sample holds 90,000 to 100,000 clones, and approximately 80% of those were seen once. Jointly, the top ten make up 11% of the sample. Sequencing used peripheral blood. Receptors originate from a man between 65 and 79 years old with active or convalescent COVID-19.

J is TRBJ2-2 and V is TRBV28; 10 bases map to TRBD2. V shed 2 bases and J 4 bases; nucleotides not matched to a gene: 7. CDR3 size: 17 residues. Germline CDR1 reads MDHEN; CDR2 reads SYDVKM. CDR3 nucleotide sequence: TGTGCCAGCAGTTTAGTACCCCGGACTAGCGGCACCGGGGAGCTGTTTTTT. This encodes CASSLVPRTSGTGELFF.

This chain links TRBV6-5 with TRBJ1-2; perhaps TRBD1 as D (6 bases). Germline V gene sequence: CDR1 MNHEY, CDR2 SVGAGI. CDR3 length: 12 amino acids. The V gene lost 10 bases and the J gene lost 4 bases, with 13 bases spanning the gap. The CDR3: CANFEQGYGYTF. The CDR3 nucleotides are TGTGCCAACTTCGAACAGGGCTATGGCTACACCTTC.

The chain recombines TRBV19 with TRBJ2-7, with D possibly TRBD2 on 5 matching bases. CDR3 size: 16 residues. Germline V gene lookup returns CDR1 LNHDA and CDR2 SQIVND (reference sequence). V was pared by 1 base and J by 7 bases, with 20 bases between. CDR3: CASSIGTFGVTSEQYF. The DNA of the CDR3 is TGTGCCAGTAGTATAGGGACGTTCGGGGTTACGTCAGAGCAGTACTTC.